This T cell receptor (beta chain) was recorded in a study of identifying expanded T cells in peripheral blood. During the collection period, no donor immune events like infections were recorded. Only a few counts were recorded for this clone. TCRdb's table, derived via immunoSEQ multiplex PCR, lists solely in-frame clones and lacks some. The table has around 60,000 clones, approximately 82% seen once. The specimen sequenced was blood. This TCR was sampled from a person aged 18-70 years in good health.

This CDR3 is CASSQGARGYTF. CDR3 DNA: TGCGCCAGCAGCCAAGGCGCCCGGGGCTACACCTTC. The chain couples TRBV4-1 to TRBJ1-2; D remains unclear. V was shortened by 1 base and J by 8 bases, with 8 bases between the two germline ends. The CDR3 is 12 residues long. Germline V lookup: CDR1 MGHRA, CDR2 YSYEKL.